The clone carrying this T cell receptor (beta chain) was counted between two and nine times. Data came from immunoSEQ multiplex PCR; TCRdb stores just in-frame clones and leaves some out. The repertoire holds about 240,000 clones, with around 85% as singletons. The data originate from a study of blood T cell repertoires in COVID-19. Whole-study context: Sources were T cells, B-cell-depleted T cells, or PBMCs; the material itself was cDNA or gDNA.

This CDR3 comprises 13 residues. CDR1 and CDR2 (germline): LGHDT, YNNKEL (reference sequence). Trimming pared 1 base from V and 11 bases from J, leaving 14 bases between. V gene TRBV3-1 (or the pseudogene TRBV3-2) combines with J gene TRBJ1-1; D is perhaps TRBD1 (6 bases). The TCR sequence derives from a woman at least 80 years old with acute or convalescent COVID-19. The specimen sequenced was peripheral blood. Here the CDR3 DNA reads TGTGCCAGCAGCCAAGTCGGGGGCGGGAGGGCTTTCTTT. It specifies CASSQVGGGRAFF.